The rows below give T cell receptor beta chains drawn from one sample of a study of OX40 agonist ivuxolimab in advanced cancers. The protocol was immunoSEQ multiplex PCR, while the TCRdb copy is restricted to in-frame clones and leaves out a portion. This sample carries more than 60,000 clones, around 87% of them seen once, and the ten largest clones take 5.2%. The sample here was CD4+ or CD8+ T cells sorted from blood, taken in a trial of the OX40 agonist ivuxolimab. Receptor source: an adult with an advanced solid tumor such as melanoma, head and neck, liver or kidney cancer. The CDR3 runs from the conserved cysteine through the conserved F or W. The order of the fields is V gene, clone size, CDR3 protein. The size field is filled for only some rows; it gives once, few, many or a size class.

V: TRBV7-9
size: NA
CDR3: CASRPGQGAGGTQYF

V: TRBV18
size: few
CDR3: CASSLTGDPNTGELFF

V: TRBV9
size: once
CDR3: CASSESGSRADTQYF

V: TRBV5-1
size: NA
CDR3: CASSLGLGHFTGELFF

V: TRBV18
size: few
CDR3: CASSPPGGGQNQPQHF

V: TRBV5-1
size: medium-sized
CDR3: CASSLSAGSGDTQYF

V: TRBV6-1
size: NA
CDR3: CASSEQPGISEKLFF

V: TRBV2
size: NA
CDR3: CASIGGDYGYTF

V: TRBV5-5
size: NA
CDR3: CASSLVGDTEAFF

V: TRBV25-1
size: NA
CDR3: CASRGQGRTEQYF

V: TRBV5-1
size: once
CDR3: CASSSYATSGTGELFF

V: TRBV11-1
size: NA
CDR3: CASSSTDSAREQYF

V: TRBV21-1
size: NA
CDR3: CASSKGLAGAVRTQYF

V: TRBV7-2
size: NA
CDR3: CASSLSGTTAYEQYF

V: TRBV5-4
size: NA
CDR3: CASSPSDREGYMGYTF

V: TRBV9
size: NA
CDR3: CASSVVQGSGYTF

V: TRBV5-6
size: NA
CDR3: CASRRERSGETQYF

V: TRBV6-5
size: NA
CDR3: CASIGGIETQYF

V: TRBV6-5
size: NA
CDR3: CASSSRSYEQYF

V: TRBV5-1
size: NA
CDR3: CASSFGPIQGETQYF

V: TRBV6-5
size: NA
CDR3: CASNPNMGRGEAFF

V: TRBV2
size: NA
CDR3: CASSVEREGQPQHF

V: TRBV7-2
size: NA
CDR3: CASSPGSSGYGYTF